This is a list of T cell receptor beta chains from one sample in a study of T cells in Graves' hyperthyroidism and ophthalmopathy. One entry per CDR3 protein results from TCRdb running MiXCR on the multiplex PCR reads. Of approximately 430,000 distinct CDR3 sequences listed, approximately 14% are singletons. Sample: blood. The source of these receptors is a man between 18 and 29 years old with Graves' ophthalmopathy. Each CDR3 is given with its conserved first and last residue. D genes are given only for firm matches. Clone size is shown for a subset of rows, as once, few, many or a class of expanded clone.

abundance: .
j_gene: TRBJ2-5
v_gene: TRBV6-5
d_gene: .
CDR3nt: TGTGCCAGCAGTTACAGCCCGGGACTCGGGCCCCAAGAGACCCAGTACTTC
CDR3aa: CASSYSPGLGPQETQYF

abundance: many
j_gene: TRBJ1-6
v_gene: TRBV6-1
d_gene: TRBD1
CDR3nt: TGTGCCAGCACTCAACAGGGGGCCTATAATTCACCCCTCCACTTT
CDR3aa: CASTQQGAYNSPLHF

abundance: many
j_gene: TRBJ2-7
v_gene: TRBV20-1
d_gene: TRBD1
CDR3nt: TGCAGTGCTAGAGACCCGGGACAGGGTGCCCACGAGCAGTACTTC
CDR3aa: CSARDPGQGAHEQYF

abundance: many
j_gene: TRBJ1-2
v_gene: TRBV29-1
d_gene: .
CDR3nt: TGCAGCGTAGTAGCTAACTATGGCTACACCTTC
CDR3aa: CSVVANYGYTF

abundance: many
j_gene: TRBJ2-7
v_gene: TRBV2
d_gene: .
CDR3nt: TGTGCCAGCAGTGACAGGGGATCATCCTACGAGCAGTACTTC
CDR3aa: CASSDRGSSYEQYF

abundance: few
j_gene: TRBJ1-3
v_gene: TRBV12-3/TRBV12-4
d_gene: .
CDR3nt: TGTGCCATCTCCTCTGACATCTCTGGAAACACCATATATTTT
CDR3aa: CAISSDISGNTIYF

abundance: many
j_gene: TRBJ1-2
v_gene: TRBV2
d_gene: .
CDR3nt: TGTGCCAGCAGACGGACTGGCTTCTATGGCTACACCTTC
CDR3aa: CASRRTGFYGYTF

abundance: many
j_gene: TRBJ2-7
v_gene: TRBV10-3
d_gene: .
CDR3nt: TGTGCCATCACTGCGGACAGCTCCTACGAGCAGTACTTC
CDR3aa: CAITADSSYEQYF

abundance: many
j_gene: TRBJ2-4
v_gene: TRBV12-3/TRBV12-4
d_gene: .
CDR3nt: TGTGCCAGCAGTGACCTCCGGGCTCAGTACTTC
CDR3aa: CASSDLRAQYF

abundance: many
j_gene: TRBJ2-5
v_gene: TRBV29-1
d_gene: .
CDR3nt: TGCAGCGTTGACGCACTAGCAAAAGAGACCCAGTACTTC
CDR3aa: CSVDALAKETQYF

abundance: .
j_gene: TRBJ2-2
v_gene: TRBV10-1
d_gene: TRBD1
CDR3nt: TGCGCCAGCAGAGCGGGCAGGGGGCTGGATGCCGGGGAGCTGTTTTTT
CDR3aa: CASRAGRGLDAGELFF